One and the same sample provided the 24 T cell receptor beta chains below, sequenced in a study of graft-versus-host responses after intestinal transplantation. TCRdb's table, derived via immunoSEQ multiplex PCR, lists solely in-frame clones and lacks some. This sample has about 88,000 clones, with around 90% found just once. No cognate antigen is known for these TCRs. Sequenced here: unstimulated CD4+ T cells sorted from spleen or lymph node cells, sampled before intestinal transplant. These receptors all come from a human donor who received an intestinal transplant.

This clone occurred a few times. The rearrangement links TRBV5-6 to TRBJ1-6; the D gene is possibly TRBD1 (5 bases). V lost 4 bases and J lost 5, with 13 bases in between. This CDR3 region has 15 residues. CDR1 is SGHDT, CDR2 YYEEEE, per germline. The CDR3 loop reads CASSHRYLDNSPLHF. CDR3 nucleotides: TGTGCCAGCAGCCACAGGTATTTGGATAATTCACCCCTCCACTTT.

The chain joins TRBV7-3 to TRBJ2-1, with 9 positions matching TRBD2. Trimming took 1 base from V and 2 from J; bases not matched to a gene: 15. CDR3 size: 20 residues. Germline CDR1 is SGHTA and CDR2 is FQGTGA. The CDR3 region is CASSLRPRRGGVLTYNEQFF. DNA of the CDR3: TGTGCCAGCAGCTTAAGGCCCCGGCGGGGGGGCGTTTTAACCTACAATGAGCAGTTCTTC. The variable domain in full, completed from reference TRBV7-3 and TRBJ2-1, reads GAGVSQTPSNKVTEKGKYVELRCDPISGHTALYWYRQSLGQGPEFLIYFQGTGAADDSGLPNDRFFAVRPEGSVSTLKIQRTERGDSAVYLCASSLRPRRGGVLTYNEQFFGPGTRLTVL.

This clone was picked up one time. The V gene is TRBV6-5, the J gene TRBJ2-7, with D tentatively TRBD2 (6 bases). Germline values: CDR1 MNHEY, CDR2 SVGAGI. Trimming shortened V by 2 bases and J by 8 bases, and 7 bases separated the two germline ends. CDR3 size: 11 residues. The CDR3 loop reads CASSYGGKQYF. Here the CDR3 DNA reads TGTGCCAGCAGTTACGGGGGGAAGCAGTACTTC.

The V call is TRBV27, the J call TRBJ2-7; maybe TRBD1 (5 bases). The germline V gene encodes CDR1 MNHEY and CDR2 SMNVEV (reference sequence). V shed 7 bases and J shed 0 bases, with 10 bases lying between them. This CDR3 region has 13 residues. The CDR3 spells CASNRGGSYEQYF. The CDR3 bases are TGTGCCAGCAATAGGGGTGGCTCCTACGAGCAGTACTTC.

V usage is TRBV5-1 and J usage is TRBJ2-2; D is possibly TRBD2 (7 bases). The CDR3 has 15 residues. The V gene's germline CDR1 is SGHRS and CDR2 YFSETQ. With 1 base removed from V and 4 bases from J, the gap between germline ends came to 11 bases. The CDR3 spells CASSLYGGATGELFF. The CDR3 DNA follows: TGCGCCAGCAGCTTGTATGGGGGGGCCACCGGGGAGCTGTTTTTT.

DNA for the CDR3: TGCGCCAGCAGTGACCCCGACATTCGCTATGGCTACACCTTC. Translating it yields CASSDPDIRYGYTF. This chain connects TRBV10-2 to TRBJ1-2; no clear D gene. Germline lookup yields CDR1 WSHSY and CDR2 SAAADI. Trimming cost V 3 bases and J 4 bases, with 12 bases left between them. This CDR3 has 14 residues.

The chain joins TRBV27 to TRBJ1-2, with a weak D call TRBD1 (6 bases). The CDR3 spans 15 residues. V lost 0 bases, J lost 4 bases, and 12 bases lay in between. Per germline, CDR1 MNHEY and CDR2 SMNVEV (reference sequence). CDR3 amino acids: CASSLSPDRTYGYTF. Here the CDR3 DNA reads TGTGCCAGCAGTTTATCCCCGGACAGAACCTATGGCTACACCTTC.

The chain recombines TRBV7-2 with TRBJ1-6; the D is unclear. The CDR3 consists of 13 residues. The V gene's germline CDR1 is SGHTA and CDR2 FQGNSA. V shed 3 bases and J shed 8 bases, with 8 bases lying between them. The CDR3 DNA is TGTGCCAGCAGCTTGACCGGGGATTCACCCCTCCACTTT. Encoded protein: CASSLTGDSPLHF.

J is TRBJ2-3 and V is TRBV6-1; possible D gene TRBD1, 6 bases. CDR1 is MNHNS and CDR2 is SASEGT in the germline V gene. Trimming cost V 2 bases and J 5 bases, with 14 bases left between them. The CDR3 totals 15 residues. DNA of the CDR3: TGTGCCAGCAGTGAATTGATAACAGGGAGAGATACGCAGTATTTT. Its protein product is CASSELITGRDTQYF.

The chain links TRBV12-5 to TRBJ1-4; D is perhaps TRBD1 (5 bases). Germline-derived CDR1 and CDR2 are LGHNT and FRNRAP. V was clipped by 5 bases and J by 4 bases, with 17 bases between them. This CDR3 contains 16 residues. CDR3: CASGLPTIGGNEKLFF. CDR3 nucleotides: TGTGCTAGTGGTCTTCCGACCATCGGGGGTAATGAAAAACTGTTTTTT. Complete variable domain (other parts from reference TRBV12-5 and TRBJ1-4): DARVTQTPRHKVTEMGQEVTMRCQPILGHNTVFWYRQTMMQGLELLAYFRNRAPLDDSGMPKDRFSAEMPDATLATLKIQPSEPRDSAVYFCASGLPTIGGNEKLFFGSGTQLSVL.

The chain joins TRBV4-1 to TRBJ2-3, with a possible D match to TRBD1 (7 bases). V was pared by 1 base and J by 0 bases, with 8 bases between. In germline, CDR1 is MGHRA, CDR2 YSYEKL. The CDR3 extends over 15 amino acids. The CDR3 DNA follows: TGCGCCAGCAGCCAAGCAGGGGGGAGCACAGATACGCAGTATTTT. It yields the protein CASSQAGGSTDTQYF.

This clone was detected only a few times. This sequence joins TRBV7-2 and TRBJ2-7; possible D gene TRBD2, 6 bases. Deletions cut 1 base from V and 0 bases from J, with 10 bases between. The CDR3 is 15 amino acids. CDR1 is SGHTA, CDR2 FQGNSA, per germline. CDR3 protein: CASSLGRGPSYEQYF. The CDR3 bases are TGTGCCAGCAGCTTAGGGCGGGGACCCTCCTACGAGCAGTACTTC.

J is TRBJ1-2 and V is TRBV6-1; 8 positions match TRBD1. The CDR3 covers 13 residues. The ends lost 8 bases at V and 7 bases at J; junction bases unmatched: 9. CDR1 and CDR2 from the germline V gene are MNHNS and SASEGT. CDR3 amino acids: CASRLQGAVGYTF. CDR3 DNA sequence: TGTGCCAGCCGTTTGCAGGGGGCTGTTGGCTACACCTTC.

This sequence joins TRBV27 and TRBJ2-2; 7 bases are shared with TRBD1. Trimming at V came to 4 bases and at J to 3 bases, leaving 11 bases not matched to a gene. The germline CDR1 and CDR2 sequences are MNHEY and SMNVEV (reference sequence). The CDR3 extends over 17 amino acids. The CDR3 loop reads CASSSEQGFIDTGELFF. As DNA, the CDR3 is TGTGCCAGCAGTTCCGAACAGGGGTTTATCGACACCGGGGAGCTGTTTTTT.

The chain uses TRBV6-1 and TRBJ1-5; D unresolved. Trimming removed 2 bases at V and 3 bases at J, with 8 bases between. The germline V gene encodes CDR1 MNHNS and CDR2 SASEGT. CDR3 length equals 14 residues. The CDR3 bases are TGTGCCAGCAGTGAAACGAGGGCCAATCAGCCCCAGCATTTT. Translation: CASSETRANQPQHF.

The chain carries TRBV6-1 and TRBJ1-2; perhaps TRBD1 as D (5 bases). CDR3 size: 13 residues. Trimming removed 1 base at V and 5 bases at J, with 8 bases between. Germline V gene sequence: CDR1 MNHNS, CDR2 SASEGT. CDR3: CASSEGQGYGYTF. As DNA, the CDR3 is TGTGCCAGCAGTGAAGGGCAGGGTTATGGCTACACCTTC.

The chain links TRBV12-5 to TRBJ1-6; D call uncertain. From germline, CDR1 is LGHNT and CDR2 FRNRAP. This CDR3 has 13 residues. Trimming shortened V by 3 bases and J by 10 bases, and 10 bases separated the two germline ends. The CDR3 coding sequence is TGTGCTAGTGGTTTTCACGGGGAATCACCCCTCCACTTT. As protein: CASGFHGESPLHF.

The chain employs TRBV6-5 and TRBJ1-1, with D unresolved. The germline V and J ends were trimmed by 6 bases and 5 bases, with 13 bases remaining between them. The germline CDR1 and CDR2 sequences are MNHEY and SVGAGI. The CDR3 loop spans 13 amino acids. The CDR3 sequence: CASRPRARTEAFF. CDR3 sequence (DNA): TGTGCCAGCAGACCGAGGGCGAGGACTGAAGCTTTCTTT.

CDR3 loop: CASSLGRNTEAFF. The CDR3 region has the DNA TGTGCCAGCAGCTTGGGGAGGAACACTGAAGCTTTCTTT. The chain links TRBV5-4 to TRBJ1-1; D is undetermined. This CDR3 spans 13 amino acids. CDR1 is SGHNT and CDR2 is YYREEE in the germline V gene (reference sequence). The V end was cut by 0 bases, the J end by 1 base, with 4 bases between.

This clone has only one observation. At one end the junction does not follow the germline gene, possibly because of a read error. The rearrangement uses TRBV6-1 and TRBJ1-1; D ambiguous. CDR1 is MNHNS, CDR2 SASEGT, per germline. The CDR3 spans 13 residues. CDR3 protein: CASGEWKYYDAFF. The CDR3 region has the DNA TGTGCCAGCGGTGAGTGGAAATACTATGACGCTTTCTTT.

In this sample, this clone turned up once. The chain recombines TRBV19 with TRBJ1-2; D ambiguous. Trimming left V 6 bases short and J 0 bases short, with 14 bases between. The CDR3 runs to 15 residues. Germline V lookup: CDR1 LNHDA, CDR2 SQIVND (reference sequence). CDR3 in amino acids: CASSPLEDANYGYTF. The CDR3 DNA reads as TGTGCCAGTAGCCCCCTCGAGGATGCTAACTATGGCTACACCTTC.

This chain joins TRBV7-8 and TRBJ2-1, with 11 bases matching TRBD2. This CDR3 spans 16 amino acids. CDR1 is SGHVS and CDR2 is FQNEAQ in the germline V gene. V shed 5 bases and J 5 bases; nucleotides not matched to a gene: 8. The CDR3 DNA reads TGTGCCAGCAGCCAAAGCCTAGCGGGGGGCCACAATGAGCAGTTCTTC. Amino acid sequence: CASSQSLAGGHNEQFF.

This chain joins TRBV7-2 and TRBJ2-3; a weak D match, TRBD2 (5 bases). The germline V gene has CDR1 SGHTA and CDR2 FQGNSA. V was pared by 3 bases and J by 4 bases, with 8 bases between. This CDR3 is 13 amino acids long. CDR3 bases: TGTGCCAGCAGCTTGGAGGTCTCAGATACGCAGTATTTT. The encoded protein is CASSLEVSDTQYF.

This chain connects TRBV7-6 to TRBJ2-3; 10 nucleotides line up with TRBD1. Looked up from germline, CDR1 is SGHVS and CDR2 is FNYEAQ. J gave up 3 bases and V 5 bases, and 2 bases lay outside the gene matches. This CDR3 spans 14 amino acids. The CDR3 is CASSRGQGTDTQYF. CDR3 nucleotide sequence: TGTGCCAGCAGCCGGGGACAGGGGACAGATACGCAGTATTTT.